A single TCR beta chain is shown here with its context. Its target is not known. This specimen belongs to a study of shared clonotypes between healthy human individuals. Study conclusions and caveats: Across a handful of donors, naive CD4 shared roughly 5%, naive CD8 under 4%, memory CD4 roughly 2.4%, memory CD8 about 0.4%.

Methods used by the authors: Filtering differed since immunoSEQ provided only junctions, with no quality scores. TCRdb's copy holds only in-frame clones and misses some; the assay was immunoSEQ multiplex PCR. V, J and clone size reflect that table, while D and trimming were determined from the DNA. The sample has roughly 2 million clones; approximately 95% are singletons. CDR1 is SGDLS and CDR2 is YYNGEE in the germline V gene. This CDR3 is 15 amino acids long. The V and J ends lost 2 bases and 6 bases respectively, with 17 bases between them. Material for sequencing was naive CD4+ T cells sorted from blood. Specified subset: CD45RA+ positively selected. The sequence was collected from a man aged 18 to 30 in good health. This chain connects TRBV9 to TRBJ1-2; D possibly corresponds to TRBD1 (5 bases). Here the CDR3 reads CASSVGSQAWNGYTF. In DNA, the CDR3 is TGTGCCAGCAGCGTTGGCTCACAGGCGTGGAATGGCTACACCTTC.